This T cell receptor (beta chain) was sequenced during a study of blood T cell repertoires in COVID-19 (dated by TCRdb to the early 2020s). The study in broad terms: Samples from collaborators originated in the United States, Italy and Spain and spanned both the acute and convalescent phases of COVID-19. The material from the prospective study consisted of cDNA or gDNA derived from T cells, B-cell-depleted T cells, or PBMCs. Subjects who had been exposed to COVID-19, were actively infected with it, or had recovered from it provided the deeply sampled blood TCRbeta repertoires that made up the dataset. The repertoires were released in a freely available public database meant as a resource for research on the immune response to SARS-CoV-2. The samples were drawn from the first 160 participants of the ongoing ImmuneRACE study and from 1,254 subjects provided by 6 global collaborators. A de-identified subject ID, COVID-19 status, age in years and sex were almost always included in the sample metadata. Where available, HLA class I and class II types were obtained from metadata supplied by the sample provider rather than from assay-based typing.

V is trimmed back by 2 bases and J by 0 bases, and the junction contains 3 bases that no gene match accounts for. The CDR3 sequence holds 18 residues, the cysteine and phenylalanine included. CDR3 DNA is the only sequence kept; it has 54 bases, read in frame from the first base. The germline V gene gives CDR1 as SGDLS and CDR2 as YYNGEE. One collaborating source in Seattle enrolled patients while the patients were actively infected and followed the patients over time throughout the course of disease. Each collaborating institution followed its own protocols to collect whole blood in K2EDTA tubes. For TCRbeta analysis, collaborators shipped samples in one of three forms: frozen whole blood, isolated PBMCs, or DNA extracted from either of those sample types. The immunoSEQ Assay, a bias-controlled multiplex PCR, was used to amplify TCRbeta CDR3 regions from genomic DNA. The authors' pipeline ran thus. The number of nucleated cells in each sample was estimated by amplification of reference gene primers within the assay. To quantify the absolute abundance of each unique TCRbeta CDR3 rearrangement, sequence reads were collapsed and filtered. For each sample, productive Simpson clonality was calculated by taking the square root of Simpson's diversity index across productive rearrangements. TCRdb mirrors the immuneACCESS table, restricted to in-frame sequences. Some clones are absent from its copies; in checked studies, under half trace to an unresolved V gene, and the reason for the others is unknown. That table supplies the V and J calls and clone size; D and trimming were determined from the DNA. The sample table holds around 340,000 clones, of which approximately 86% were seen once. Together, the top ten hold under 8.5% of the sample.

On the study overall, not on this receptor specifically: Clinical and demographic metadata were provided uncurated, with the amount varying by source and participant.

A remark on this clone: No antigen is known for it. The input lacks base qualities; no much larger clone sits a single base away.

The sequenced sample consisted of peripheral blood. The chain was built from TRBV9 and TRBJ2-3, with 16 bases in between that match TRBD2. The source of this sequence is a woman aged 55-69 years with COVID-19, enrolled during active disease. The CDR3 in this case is CASSVGLAGGASTDTQYF. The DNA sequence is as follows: TGTGCCAGCAGCGTGGGACTAGCGGGGGGGGCTAGCACAGATACGCAGTATTTT.